The 16 T cell receptor beta chains presented below share a single source sample, sequenced in a study of T cell responses to AZD1222 COVID-19 vaccine. Sequenced by immunoSEQ multiplex PCR; TCRdb stores in-frame clones only, minus some. The table includes some 87,000 clones, over 75% detected once. The sample here was peripheral blood, taken on day 0 of AZD1222 vaccination. Source of these receptors: an adult in good health.

This chain links TRBV14 with TRBJ2-7; D not certain. The V end was cut by 1 base, the J end by 3 bases, with 16 bases between. The CDR3 has 16 residues. Germline CDR1 SGHDN, CDR2 FVKESK. CDR3 coding DNA: TGTGCCAGCAGCCAAGCGTTCCGTTTTTCCGTCTACGAGCAGTACTTC. Translation gives CASSQAFRFSVYEQYF.

The chain recombines TRBV28 with TRBJ2-2, with D perhaps given as TRBD1 or TRBD2 (7 bases each). Trimming removed 5 bases from V and 0 bases from J, with 13 bases in between. The CDR3 spans 16 residues. Germline V gives CDR1 MDHEN, CDR2 SYDVKM. The CDR3 region has the DNA TGTGCCAGCAGTCCCCAGGGGGGGCCGAACACCGGGGAGCTGTTTTTT. It is translated as CASSPQGGPNTGELFF.

This clone was observed a single time. The chain recombines TRBV6-1 with TRBJ2-2; the D gene is possibly TRBD2 (6 bases). This CDR3 comprises 16 residues. V lost 2 bases and J lost 7, with 17 bases in between. Germline CDR1 and CDR2: MNHNS and SASEGT. CDR3 coding DNA: TGTGCCAGCAGTGAAAGTTTGGAGGGCCGGAACGGGGAGCTGTTTTTT. It yields the protein CASSESLEGRNGELFF.

This chain joins TRBV28 and TRBJ2-3; 9 nucleotides agree with TRBD2. The length of the CDR3 is 15 residues. Losses at the gene ends were 2 bases for V and 2 bases for J; bases not matched to a gene: 2. Germline CDR1 MDHEN, CDR2 SYDVKM. The CDR3 DNA follows: TGTGCCAGCAGTTTACTAGCGGGACTCACAGATACGCAGTATTTT. This encodes CASSLLAGLTDTQYF.

This chain joins TRBV5-5 and TRBJ1-3; no clear D gene. This CDR3 comprises 15 residues. Germline V gives CDR1 SGHKS, CDR2 YYEKEE (reference sequence). Trimming took 2 bases from V and 1 from J, leaving 10 bases between them. In nucleotides, the CDR3 is TGTGCCAGCAGCTTCCGGGATACTTCTGGAAACACCATATATTTT. This gives the protein CASSFRDTSGNTIYF.

The chain has TRBV13 and TRBJ2-7, with D possibly TRBD1 on 5 matching bases. The CDR3 runs to 12 residues. Germline V CDR1 and CDR2: PRHDT, FYEKMQ (reference sequence). This chain's CDR3 is CALGHLPGEQYF. In DNA, the CDR3 is TGTGCTTTGGGGCACCTCCCTGGGGAGCAGTACTTC.

V gene TRBV15 combines with J gene TRBJ2-1; D unclear. The CDR3 spans 15 residues. The germline gives CDR1 LNHNV, CDR2 YYDKDF (reference sequence). Trimming stripped 1 base from V and 8 bases from J, with 15 bases between. CDR3 sequence (DNA): TGTGCCACCAGCAGAGCTGACCCTAGGTTGGATGAGCAGTTCTTC. Translated: CATSRADPRLDEQFF.

CDR3 sequence (DNA): TGTGCCAGCTCACCTGGGCCTAACGGATGGGGCACTGAAGCTTTCTTT. As protein: CASSPGPNGWGTEAFF. The chain uses TRBV18 and TRBJ1-1; D gene uncertain. The CDR3 totals 16 residues. The V end was cut by 3 bases, the J end by 4 bases, with 18 bases between. The germline gives CDR1 KGHSH, CDR2 LQKENI.

The chain links TRBV11-2 to TRBJ2-7; D possibly matches TRBD1 or TRBD2 (6 bases each). The length of the CDR3 is 15 residues. Germline CDR1 and CDR2: SGHAT and FQNNGV. V lost 0 bases to trimming and J lost 2 bases, with 11 bases between them. CDR3 nucleotides: TGTGCCAGCAGCTTAGAACGGGGGCACACCTACGAGCAGTACTTC. Protein: CASSLERGHTYEQYF.

The chain has TRBV5-1 and TRBJ1-2; D is unclear. Looked up from germline, CDR1 is SGHRS and CDR2 is YFSETQ. The CDR3 has 13 residues. Trimming shortened V by 3 bases and J by 0 bases, and 6 bases separated the two germline ends. CDR3 coding DNA: TGCGCCAGCAGCTACGAGTCTAACTATGGCTACACCTTC. It yields the protein CASSYESNYGYTF.

In this sample, this clone turned up many times. The V and J genes are TRBV28 and TRBJ2-3, with 10 bases matching TRBD2. The ends lost 10 bases at V and 2 bases at J; junction bases unmatched: 6. Germline V CDR1 and CDR2: MDHEN, SYDVKM. This CDR3 has 14 amino acids. The CDR3 is CAISGRGPTDTQYF. CDR3 sequence (DNA): TGTGCCATCAGCGGGAGGGGACCCACAGATACGCAGTATTTT.

The chain carries TRBV9 and TRBJ2-2; D might be TRBD1 (7 bases). This CDR3 is built from 16 residues. Trimming stripped 4 bases from V and 4 bases from J, with 17 bases between. Germline-derived CDR1 and CDR2 are SGDLS and YYNGEE. The chain's CDR3 is CASSPLQGGFTGELFF. Here the CDR3 DNA reads TGTGCCAGCAGCCCCCTCCAGGGGGGATTCACCGGGGAGCTGTTTTTT.

The chain employs TRBV7-9 and TRBJ2-1; 7 bases are a match to TRBD2. The V and J ends lost 10 bases and 5 bases, in that order; junction bases with no gene match: 14. The CDR3 length is 15 residues. The germline V gene has CDR1 SEHNR and CDR2 FQNEAQ (reference sequence). Here the CDR3 DNA reads TGTGCCACACTTTACGGCGCGGGAGTTAACAATGAGCAGTTCTTC. This translates into CATLYGAGVNNEQFF.

About this clone: An end of the junction does not agree with germline; a read error may underlie this. The same CDR3 can be traced to other DNA sequences in this sample. The rearrangement links TRBV7-6 to TRBJ1-2; 9 positions match TRBD1. Per germline, CDR1 SGHVS and CDR2 FNYEAQ. The CDR3 covers 15 residues. CDR3 nucleotide sequence: TGTGCCAGCAGCTTAGGGACAGGGGACAACTATGGCTACACTTTC. It yields the protein CASSLGTGDNYGYTF.

This CDR3 is CASSSRERRGEKLFF. DNA for the CDR3: TGCGCCAGCAGTTCCCGAGAGCGACGGGGGGAAAAACTGTTTTTT. The rearrangement uses TRBV4-3 and TRBJ1-4, with D possibly matching TRBD1 (5 bases). This CDR3 spans 15 amino acids. V shed 6 bases and J shed 8 bases, with 19 bases lying between them. Germline V lookup: CDR1 LGHNA, CDR2 YSLEER.

The gene calls are TRBV9 and TRBJ2-7; 9 bases match TRBD1. The CDR3 covers 14 residues. CDR1 SGDLS and CDR2 YYNGEE come from the germline V gene. V lost 4 bases and J lost 4; bases outside the gene matches: 6. CDR3 residues: CASSPDRGLYEQYF. The CDR3 DNA sequence: TGTGCCAGCAGCCCAGACAGGGGGTTATACGAGCAGTACTTC.